Listed below are T cell receptor beta chains from one sample, sequenced in a study of OX40 agonist ivuxolimab in advanced cancers. Assay: immunoSEQ multiplex PCR; the TCRdb copy retains only in-frame clones and omits some. The sample comprises 65,000 to 70,000 clones, over 75% of which are singletons, and under 7% rests with the top ten. This specimen consisted of CD4+ or CD8+ T cells sorted from blood, obtained in a trial of the OX40 agonist ivuxolimab. These receptors were obtained from an adult with an advanced solid tumor such as melanoma, head and neck, liver or kidney cancer. CDR3s include the opening cysteine and the closing phenylalanine or tryptophan. Each record gives: clone size, J gene, D gene, V gene, CDR3 protein, CDR3 DNA. D genes are given only for firm matches. Size values are once, few and many counts, or a class for expanded clones, and some rows have none.

size: once
J: TRBJ1-2
D: -
V: TRBV27
CDR3: CASKLGQSYGYTF
DNA: TGTGCCAGCAAATTGGGGCAGAGTTATGGCTACACCTTC

size: -
J: TRBJ2-1
D: -
V: TRBV6-5
CDR3: CASSYRLHNEQFF
DNA: TGTGCCAGCAGTTACCGGTTACACAATGAGCAGTTCTTC

size: -
J: TRBJ1-1
D: -
V: TRBV10-3
CDR3: CAISESWDAPGGTEAFF
DNA: TGTGCCATCAGTGAGTCATGGGACGCCCCTGGAGGGACTGAAGCTTTCTTT

size: -
J: TRBJ1-1
D: -
V: TRBV7-9
CDR3: CASSSWGRNTEAFF
DNA: TGTGCCAGCAGCTCGTGGGGCCGGAACACTGAAGCTTTCTTT

size: -
J: TRBJ2-1
D: -
V: TRBV7-3
CDR3: CASSLGQVGSDYNEQFF
DNA: TGTGCCAGCAGCTTAGGTCAGGTGGGCTCAGATTACAATGAGCAGTTCTTC

size: -
J: TRBJ2-1
D: -
V: TRBV5-4
CDR3: CASSRNYASDEQFF
DNA: TGTGCCAGCAGCCGAAACTACGCTAGCGATGAGCAGTTCTTC

size: -
J: TRBJ1-4
D: -
V: TRBV6-6
CDR3: CASSSGGTNEKLFF
DNA: TGTGCCAGCAGTTCCGGGGGAACTAATGAAAAACTGTTTTTT

size: -
J: TRBJ2-1
D: -
V: TRBV5-5
CDR3: CASSLVGADEQFF
DNA: TGTGCCAGCAGCTTGGTGGGGGCGGATGAGCAGTTCTTC

size: few
J: TRBJ2-5
D: -
V: TRBV7-9
CDR3: CASSLVNRHRETQYF
DNA: TGTGCCAGCAGCTTAGTCAACAGGCATCGGGAGACCCAGTACTTC

size: -
J: TRBJ1-1
D: -
V: TRBV27
CDR3: CASRVGASMNTEAFF
DNA: TGTGCCAGCAGAGTCGGGGCGTCCATGAACACTGAAGCTTTCTTT

size: -
J: TRBJ2-3
D: -
V: TRBV6-1
CDR3: CASSGWQPDTQYF
DNA: TGTGCCAGCAGTGGTTGGCAACCAGATACGCAGTATTTT

size: -
J: TRBJ1-3
D: -
V: TRBV4-1
CDR3: CASSQGPSGNTIYF
DNA: TGCGCCAGCAGCCAAGGTCCCTCTGGAAACACCATATATTTT

size: -
J: TRBJ1-2
D: -
V: TRBV7-9
CDR3: CASRPFGANYGYTF
DNA: TGTGCCAGCAGACCTTTCGGGGCTAACTATGGCTACACCTTC

size: -
J: TRBJ2-5
D: -
V: TRBV7-9
CDR3: CASSFIGVDPKETQYF
DNA: TGTGCCAGCAGCTTTATAGGGGTGGATCCAAAAGAGACCCAGTACTTC

size: -
J: TRBJ1-1
D: -
V: TRBV7-9
CDR3: CASSPARDPAIYTEAFF
DNA: TGTGCCAGCAGCCCCGCGAGGGACCCAGCAATTTACACTGAAGCTTTCTTT

size: -
J: TRBJ1-1
D: -
V: TRBV27
CDR3: CASRQMGGSTEAFF
DNA: TGTGCCAGCAGACAAATGGGGGGTAGCACTGAAGCTTTCTTT

size: -
J: TRBJ2-5
D: -
V: TRBV5-6
CDR3: CASSFWGGHQETQYF
DNA: TGTGCCAGCAGCTTTTGGGGGGGCCACCAAGAGACCCAGTACTTC

size: -
J: TRBJ1-6
D: -
V: TRBV30
CDR3: CAWSDNSPLHF
DNA: TGTGCCTGGAGCGATAATTCACCCCTCCACTTT

size: -
J: TRBJ2-7
D: -
V: TRBV4-2
CDR3: CASSPLLGDYEQYF
DNA: TGTGCCAGCAGCCCCCTCCTGGGGGACTACGAGCAGTACTTC

size: -
J: TRBJ1-1
D: TRBD1
V: TRBV15
CDR3: CATSRSDRVFAFF
DNA: TGTGCCACCAGCAGATCCGACAGGGTGTTCGCTTTCTTT

size: few
J: TRBJ1-2
D: -
V: TRBV6-5
CDR3: CASSEGDGYTF
DNA: TGTGCCAGCAGTGAGGGAGATGGCTACACCTTC

size: -
J: TRBJ2-1
D: -
V: TRBV7-9
CDR3: CASSQPAGIYEQFF
DNA: TGTGCCAGCAGCCAACCTGCAGGGATCTATGAGCAGTTCTTC

size: -
J: TRBJ2-3
D: TRBD2
V: TRBV29-1
CDR3: CSVWTSGGDTQYF
DNA: TGCAGCGTCTGGACTAGCGGGGGAGATACGCAGTATTTT